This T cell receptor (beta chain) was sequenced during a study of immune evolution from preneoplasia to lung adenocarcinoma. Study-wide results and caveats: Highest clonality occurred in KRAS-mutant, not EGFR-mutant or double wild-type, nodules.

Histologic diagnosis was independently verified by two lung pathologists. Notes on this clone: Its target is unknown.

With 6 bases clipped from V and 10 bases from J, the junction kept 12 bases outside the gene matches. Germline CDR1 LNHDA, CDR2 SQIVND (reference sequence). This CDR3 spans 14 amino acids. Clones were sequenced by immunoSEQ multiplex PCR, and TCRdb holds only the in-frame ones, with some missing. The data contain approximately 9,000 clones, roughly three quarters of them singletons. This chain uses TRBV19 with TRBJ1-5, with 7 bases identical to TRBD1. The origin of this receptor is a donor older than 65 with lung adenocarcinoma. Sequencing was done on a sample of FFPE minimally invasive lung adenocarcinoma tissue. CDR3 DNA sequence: TGTGCCAGTAGCATCTATCAGGGGGTCGAACCCCAGCATTTT. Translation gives CASSIYQGVEPQHF.